The 11 T cell receptor beta chains listed next were all sequenced from one sample in a study of STAT5B mutations in CD4+ large granular lymphocyte leukemia. The assay was immunoSEQ multiplex PCR, and TCRdb's table has in-frame clones only and misses some. Altogether fewer than 5,000 clones are present, around 80% being singletons, with the ten largest covering approximately 8.4%. The material sequenced was PBMCs. The receptors shown here come from a man aged 65-85 years with CD4+ T-cell large granular lymphocyte leukemia.

This clone turned up a few times. The rearrangement uses TRBV5-1 and TRBJ2-7; TRBD2 matches at 10 bases. The germline CDR1 and CDR2 sequences are SGHRS and YFSETQ. The ends lost 1 base at V and 3 bases at J; junction bases unmatched: 4. The CDR3 has 15 amino acids. The CDR3 is CASSLSSGSFYEQYF. The CDR3 DNA reads TGCGCCAGCAGCTTGTCTAGCGGGAGCTTCTACGAGCAGTACTTC. The full variable domain, rest sourced from reference TRBV5-1 and TRBJ2-7, is KAGVTQTPRYLIKTRGQQVTLSCSPISGHRSVSWYQQTPGQGLQFLFEYFSETQRNKGNFPGRFSGRQFSNSRSEMNVSTLELGDSALYLCASSLSSGSFYEQYFGPGTRLTVT.

The chain uses TRBV28 and TRBJ2-3; 9 nucleotides line up with TRBD2. The CDR3 consists of 17 residues. The ends lost 1 base at V and 6 bases at J; junction bases unmatched: 11. The V gene's germline CDR1 is MDHEN and CDR2 SYDVKM. CDR3 DNA: TGTGCCAGCAGTTTATCCGGGACTAGCTCCGGGGAGGATACGCAGTATTTT. Translation: CASSLSGTSSGEDTQYF.

This clone has just one count. The rearrangement joins TRBV4-2 to TRBJ1-2; 9 bases line up with TRBD1. V trimming: 0 bases; J trimming: 6 bases; junction bases outside the gene matches: 5. The germline V gene has CDR1 LGHNA and CDR2 YNFKEQ. This CDR3 contains 15 residues. The DNA for the CDR3 is TGTGCCAGCAGCCAAGAAGTACAGGGGGCGAATGGCTACACCTTC. It yields the protein CASSQEVQGANGYTF.

The rearrangement uses TRBV7-2 and TRBJ1-1, with 7 bases identical to TRBD1. CDR1 is SGHTA and CDR2 is FQGNSA in the germline V gene. This CDR3 spans 13 amino acids. After removal of 5 bases from V and 3 bases from J, the junction contained 3 bases not matched to a gene. CDR3 in DNA: TGTGCCAGCAGCAAACAGGGGCACACTGAAGCTTTCTTT. Amino acids: CASSKQGHTEAFF.

The chain recombines TRBV14 with TRBJ2-3; D is uncertain. The CDR3 is 13 residues long. CDR1 is SGHDN, CDR2 FVKESK, per germline. The V gene lost 5 bases and the J gene lost 4 bases, with 10 bases spanning the gap. The CDR3 DNA is TGTGCCAGCAGCGCGCATCTGGCAGATACGCAGTATTTT. It yields the protein CASSAHLADTQYF.

The gene calls are TRBV6-1 and TRBJ1-2, with unresolved D. The CDR3 spans 14 residues. The germline gives CDR1 MNHNS, CDR2 SASEGT. V lost 7 bases to trimming and J lost 0 bases, with 12 bases between them. CDR3 region: CASIYVAANYGYTF. DNA of the CDR3: TGTGCCAGCATATACGTGGCCGCTAACTATGGCTACACCTTC.

V is TRBV6-5 and J is TRBJ1-1, with D hard to call. V was pared by 8 bases and J by 7 bases, with 8 bases between. The CDR3 length is 10 residues. Germline V gene lookup returns CDR1 MNHEY and CDR2 SVGAGI. CDR3 nucleotides: TGTGCCAGCGGGAGGGATGAAGCTTTCTTT. This gives the protein CASGRDEAFF.

This clone appeared a few times. The chain joins TRBV19 to TRBJ1-5, with unresolved D. V lost 4 bases and J lost 9, with 13 bases in between. CDR3 size: 13 residues. Per germline, CDR1 LNHDA and CDR2 SQIVND (reference sequence). The CDR3 nucleotides are TGTGCCAGTAGTAATGCGGGTAGGTTGCCCCAGCATTTT. Its protein is CASSNAGRLPQHF.

This clone was counted a few times. The V call is TRBV29-1, the J call TRBJ1-5; tentatively, D is TRBD1 (6 bases). This CDR3 has 13 amino acids. Germline loops: CDR1 SQVTM, CDR2 ANQGSEA. V gave up 7 bases and J gave up 3 bases, with 13 bases separating them. CDR3 nucleotides: TGCAGCGGCCGGGACAACTTCAATCAGCCCCAGCATTTT. This sequence encodes CSGRDNFNQPQHF.

This sequence joins TRBV5-6 and TRBJ2-3; no reliable D call. Trimming took 2 bases from V and 5 from J, leaving 18 bases between them. This CDR3 contains 16 residues. Germline assignment: CDR1 SGHDT and CDR2 YYEEEE. The CDR3 sequence: CASSFRLDPVVDTQYF. CDR3 sequence (DNA): TGTGCCAGCAGCTTCCGACTGGACCCGGTGGTAGATACGCAGTATTTT.

This chain joins TRBV10-2 and TRBJ2-1; TRBD2 matches 8 bases. V lost 4 bases to trimming and J lost 2 bases; unmatched junction nucleotides: 4. Germline V gene sequence: CDR1 WSHSY, CDR2 SAAADI. CDR3 length equals 15 residues. In DNA form, the CDR3 reads TGCGCCAGCAGTGTTAGTAGCGGGACCTACAATGAGCAGTTCTTC. Translating gives CASSVSSGTYNEQFF.